Listed below are T cell receptor beta chains from one sample, sequenced in a study of T cells in Graves' hyperthyroidism and ophthalmopathy. TCRdb re-called the multiplex PCR reads with MiXCR, one entry per CDR3 protein. The sample holds some 500,000 distinct CDR3 sequences, roughly 14% seen once. Sequenced material: blood. Receptors were obtained from a woman aged 18-29 years with Graves' hyperthyroidism. Both conserved end residues are part of each CDR3. D genes are given only for firm matches. The size entry is marked missing in some rows and otherwise reads once, few, many or a size class.

>.|many|TRBJ1-3|TRBV30
CAWSRVGNTIYF
TGTGCCTGGAGTAGGGTTGGAAACACCATATATTTT
>.|few|TRBJ2-2|TRBV11-2
CASSSTSNTGELFF
TGTGCCAGCAGCTCGACATCGAACACCGGGGAGCTGTTTTTT
>.|.|TRBJ2-3|TRBV7-2
CASSPYRSDTQYF
TGTGCCAGCAGCCCCTACCGTTCAGATACGCAGTATTTT
>.|many|TRBJ1-1|TRBV11-2
CASSSPEAFF
TGTGCCAGCAGCTCCCCTGAAGCTTTCTTT
>.|many|TRBJ2-1|TRBV24-1
CATSDAEEDNEQFF
TGTGCCACCAGTGATGCGGAGGAGGACAATGAGCAGTTCTTC
>TRBD2|.|TRBJ2-1|TRBV5-1
CVSSLEGLASSYNEQFF
TGCGTCAGCAGCTTGGAGGGACTAGCGAGCTCCTACAATGAGCAGTTCTTC
>.|many|TRBJ1-2|TRBV6-6
CASSYSGERNYGYTF
TGTGCCAGCAGTTACTCCGGGGAAAGAAACTATGGCTACACCTTC
>TRBD1|many|TRBJ2-3|TRBV29-1
CSVEYQDRITDTQYF
TGCAGCGTTGAATACCAGGACAGGATCACAGATACGCAGTATTTT
>.|many|TRBJ1-4|TRBV14
CASSRGVVGATNEKLFF
TGTGCCAGCAGCCGGGGTGTTGTTGGCGCAACTAATGAAAAACTGTTTTTT
>TRBD1|few|TRBJ2-7|TRBV20-1
CSAAGTAYEQYF
TGCAGTGCAGCCGGGACAGCCTACGAGCAGTACTTC
>.|many|TRBJ1-6|TRBV27
CASSLLRRNNSPLHF
TGTGCCAGCAGTTTATTACGGCGGAATAATTCACCCCTCCACTTT
>.|many|TRBJ1-2|TRBV19
CASSTALGQVYGYTF
TGTGCCAGTAGTACCGCGTTAGGACAAGTCTATGGCTACACCTTC
>.|many|TRBJ2-2|TRBV29-1
CSVVRPLGELFF
TGCAGCGTTGTCCGGCCGCTCGGGGAGCTGTTTTTT
>TRBD2|few|TRBJ2-5|TRBV5-1
CASSLTSGRVRGETQYF
TGCGCCAGCAGCTTGACTAGCGGGAGGGTACGAGGAGAGACCCAGTACTTC
>TRBD2|many|TRBJ2-2|TRBV6-1
CASSWGRVNTGELFF
TGTGCCAGCAGTTGGGGGAGGGTGAACACCGGGGAGCTGTTTTTT
>TRBD2|.|TRBJ2-1|TRBV3-1
CASSRGLAGGPGQFF
TGTGCCAGCAGCCGGGGACTAGCGGGAGGGCCGGGGCAGTTCTTC
>TRBD1|.|TRBJ1-1|TRBV19
CASSTGTGGSDAFF
TGTGCCAGTAGTACCGGGACAGGGGGGTCTGACGCTTTCTTT
>TRBD2|many|TRBJ2-1|TRBV6-1
CASSLLTSPGYNEQFF
TGTGCCAGCAGTTTGCTGACTAGCCCTGGCTACAATGAGCAGTTCTTC
>.|many|TRBJ1-2|TRBV19
CASTYGGISDYGYTF
TGTGCCAGTACGTACGGGGGCATATCTGACTATGGCTACACCTTC
>.|few|TRBJ1-2|TRBV24-1
CATSEGVSGYTF
TGTGCCACCAGTGAAGGGGTGTCTGGCTACACCTTC
>.|many|TRBJ1-1|TRBV5-1
CASSLGGVLEAFF
TGCGCCAGCAGCCTGGGGGGGGTTCTTGAAGCTTTCTTT
>TRBD2|many|TRBJ2-1|TRBV2
CASSEGRREGEQFF
TGTGCCAGCAGTGAGGGCCGCCGGGAGGGTGAGCAGTTCTTC
>.|many|TRBJ2-2|TRBV11-2
CASSLDRDTGELFF
TGTGCCAGCAGCTTAGATCGAGACACCGGGGAGCTGTTTTTT
>TRBD2|many|TRBJ2-1|TRBV19
CASSRLAGWTNEQFF
TGTGCCAGTAGCCGTCTAGCGGGATGGACCAATGAGCAGTTCTTC
>.|.|TRBJ1-2|TRBV30
CAWSVAVVDGYTF
TGTGCCTGGAGCGTGGCTGTAGTAGATGGCTACACCTTC
>.|many|TRBJ1-1|TRBV29-1
CSVSQLNTEAFF
TGCAGCGTTAGTCAGTTGAACACTGAAGCTTTCTTT
>.|few|TRBJ1-4|TRBV27
CASSSCSGRGEKLFF
TGTGCCAGCAGTTCGTGCAGCGGACGGGGAGAAAAACTGTTTTTT
>.|few|TRBJ2-7|TRBV19
CASREVLPPYEQYF
TGTGCCAGTAGGGAGGTCCTACCCCCCTACGAGCAGTACTTC
>.|many|TRBJ2-1|TRBV7-9
CASSTGLSYNEQFF
TGTGCCAGCAGCACGGGACTGTCCTACAATGAGCAGTTCTTC
>TRBD1|few|TRBJ2-3|TRBV18
CASSPYGQGATDTQYF
TGTGCCAGCTCACCGTACGGACAGGGGGCCACAGATACGCAGTATTTT
>TRBD2|many|TRBJ2-1|TRBV7-3
CASSFTSGRADYNEQFF
TGTGCCAGCAGCTTCACTAGCGGGAGGGCCGATTACAATGAGCAGTTCTTC
>TRBD2|few|TRBJ2-1|TRBV7-9
CASSLGTSGPYNEQFF
TGTGCCAGCAGCTTAGGGACTAGCGGGCCCTACAATGAGCAGTTCTTC
>TRBD2|.|TRBJ2-1|TRBV30
CASGTSGSPNEQFF
TGTGCCTCCGGGACTAGCGGGAGTCCCAATGAGCAGTTCTTC
>.|many|TRBJ2-7|TRBV4-2
CASSQDRYEQYF
TGTGCCAGCAGCCAAGACCGATACGAGCAGTACTTC
>TRBD2|many|TRBJ2-3|TRBV24-1
CATSPDGGTDTQYF
TGTGCCACCAGTCCGGACGGGGGGACAGATACGCAGTATTTT
>.|.|TRBJ1-4|TRBV5-1
CASSLNPNEKLFF
TGCGCCAGCAGCTTGAATCCTAATGAAAAACTGTTTTTT
>.|many|TRBJ2-7|TRBV30
CACTVALSYEQYF
TGTGCCTGTACAGTAGCGCTCTCCTACGAGCAGTACTTC
>.|few|TRBJ1-6|TRBV7-9
CASSLVDLNSPLHF
TGTGCCAGCAGCTTAGTCGACCTTAATTCACCCCTCCACTTT
>.|.|TRBJ1-2|TRBV3-1
CASSQGGTADRGYTF
TGTGCCAGCAGCCAAGGGGGGACGGCGGATAGGGGCTACACCTTC
>.|.|TRBJ1-3|TRBV4-1
CASSQDRGDTASGNTIYF
TGCGCCAGCAGCCAAGATCGGGGAGATACCGCCTCTGGAAACACCATATATTTT
>.|many|TRBJ1-1|TRBV11-2
CASSLTEGYTEAFF
TGTGCCAGCAGCTTGACAGAGGGTTACACTGAAGCTTTCTTT
>.|few|TRBJ2-3|TRBV7-9
CASSRGYGTDTQYF
TGTGCCAGCAGCCGCGGGTACGGCACAGATACGCAGTATTTT
>.|few|TRBJ1-2|TRBV7-8
CASSLGPRGGYTF
TGTGCCAGCAGCTTAGGACCTCGGGGTGGCTACACCTTC
>.|few|TRBJ2-6|TRBV19
CASSSSPGANVLTF
TGTGCCAGTAGTTCCAGCCCTGGGGCCAACGTCCTGACTTTC
>TRBD2|many|TRBJ2-7|TRBV7-3
CASSLWPSGAYEQYF
TGTGCCAGCAGCTTATGGCCTAGCGGAGCCTACGAGCAGTACTTC
>.|many|TRBJ2-3|TRBV6-1
CASREGTLDSDTQYF
TGTGCCAGCAGGGAGGGGACCCTAGATTCAGATACGCAGTATTTT
>.|.|TRBJ2-1|TRBV12-3/TRBV12-4
CASSYSGGRYNEQFF
TGTGCCAGCAGCTATTCTGGAGGCCGCTACAATGAGCAGTTCTTC
>.|many|TRBJ1-5|TRBV19
CASSKIGPDQPQHF
TGTGCCAGTAGTAAAATAGGGCCGGATCAGCCCCAGCATTTT
>TRBD1|few|TRBJ1-4|TRBV19
CASSLRTLQGASNEKLFF
TGTGCCAGTAGTCTTCGTACGTTACAGGGGGCGAGTAATGAAAAACTGTTTTTT
>.|.|TRBJ2-1|TRBV20-1
CSASSWGRGSHNEQFF
TGCAGTGCTAGTAGTTGGGGGAGAGGGTCCCACAATGAGCAGTTCTTC
>.|many|TRBJ2-7|TRBV5-1
CASSWGGRVPPDEQYF
TGCGCCAGCAGCTGGGGGGGGCGGGTCCCCCCTGACGAGCAGTACTTC
>.|many|TRBJ2-7|TRBV19
CASSPRPGDHVEQYF
TGTGCCAGTAGTCCACGACCCGGGGACCACGTCGAGCAGTACTTC
>.|many|TRBJ1-4|TRBV12-3/TRBV12-4
CASRTHGVEKLFF
TGTGCCAGCAGGACTCACGGGGTTGAAAAACTGTTTTTT
>.|many|TRBJ2-2|TRBV9
CASHSGGTDTGELFF
TGTGCCAGCCATAGTGGGGGGACGGACACCGGGGAGCTGTTTTTT
>.|many|TRBJ1-4|TRBV5-1
CASSLRSEGEKLFF
TGCGCCAGCAGCTTGCGGTCTGAGGGGGAAAAACTGTTTTTT
>.|.|TRBJ1-1|TRBV20-1
CSARGGQNTEAFF
TGCAGTGCTAGAGGGGGACAAAACACTGAAGCTTTCTTT
>TRBD1|many|TRBJ1-4|TRBV2
CAGQGAGEKLFF
TGTGCCGGACAGGGAGCGGGTGAAAAACTGTTTTTT
>TRBD1|many|TRBJ2-2|TRBV5-1
CASSPRTGANTGELFF
TGCGCCAGCAGCCCAAGGACAGGCGCGAACACCGGGGAGCTGTTTTTT
>.|.|TRBJ2-5|TRBV15
CATYDIQGMEETQYF
TGTGCCACCTACGATATACAGGGCATGGAAGAGACCCAGTACTTC